The rows below give T cell receptor beta chains drawn from one sample of a study of vaccination and CD4 T cells after COVID-19. TCRdb recomputed calls from the PCR reads with MiXCR, one row per CDR3 protein. Counted here are roughly 15,000 distinct CDR3 sequences, approximately 47% occurring once; the ten biggest clones make up around a fifth. No antigen has been identified for these receptors. The sequenced sample was CD4+ T cells from blood, cultured in vitro, obtained before SARS-CoV-2 vaccination. The source of these receptors is a human donor who received a COVID-19 vaccine. CDR3s include the opening cysteine and the closing phenylalanine or tryptophan. A D gene is named only where the DNA matches it firmly. Clone size is not always given. Where it is, it says once, few, many or a class for expanded clones.

d_call	v_call	j_call	clone_size	cdr3_aa	cdr3_nt
-	TRBV20-1	TRBJ1-5	-	CSARANRTISNQPQHF	TGCAGTGCTAGAGCGAACAGGACGATAAGCAATCAGCCCCAGCATTTT
TRBD2	TRBV11-3	TRBJ2-7	-	CASSLLAGTYEQYF	TGTGCCAGCAGCTTATTAGCGGGGACCTACGAGCAGTACTTC
TRBD1	TRBV19	TRBJ1-2	-	CASSIRDSLLLNYGYTF	TGTGCCAGTAGTATTAGGGACAGTCTCTTACTTAACTATGGCTACACCTTC
-	TRBV7-3	TRBJ2-5	-	CASSPRAYQETQYF	TGTGCCAGCAGTCCCAGGGCCTACCAAGAGACCCAGTACTTC
TRBD1	TRBV20-1	TRBJ2-6	-	CSARDSSRGLGANVLTF	TGCAGTGCTAGAGATTCGAGCAGGGGGCTCGGGGCCAACGTCCTGACTTTC
TRBD1	TRBV11-2	TRBJ2-6	-	CASRGTGRANVLTF	TGTGCCAGCAGGGGGACAGGCCGGGCCAACGTCCTGACTTTC
TRBD1	TRBV19	TRBJ2-2	few	CASSIRDSSVTGELFF	TGTGCCAGTAGTATCAGGGACAGTAGTGTCACCGGGGAGCTGTTTTTT
-	TRBV10-3	TRBJ2-2	-	CAISENQELSGELFF	TGTGCCATCAGTGAGAATCAGGAACTGTCCGGGGAGCTGTTTTTT
-	TRBV6-1	TRBJ1-1	few	CASSATPNAEAFF	TGTGCCAGCAGTGCCACGCCTAACGCTGAAGCTTTCTTT
-	TRBV30	TRBJ2-4	-	CAWQGKNIQYF	TGTGCCTGGCAGGGAAAAAACATTCAGTACTTC
-	TRBV24-1	TRBJ2-3	few	CATSSTDTQYF	TGTGCCACCAGTAGCACAGATACGCAGTATTTT
TRBD1	TRBV29-1	TRBJ1-2	-	CSVPDRGRGYGYTF	TGCAGCGTTCCCGACAGGGGGCGAGGCTATGGCTACACCTTC
TRBD1	TRBV6-1	TRBJ1-6	few	CASSEAGDRDSPLHF	TGTGCCAGCAGTGAAGCGGGGGACAGGGACTCACCCCTCCACTTT
-	TRBV7-2	TRBJ2-3	-	CASSLGITDTQYF	TGTGCCAGCAGCTTAGGTATCACAGATACGCAGTATTTT
-	TRBV2	TRBJ1-6	-	CASSEARNSPLHF	TGTGCCAGCAGTGAAGCCAGAAATTCACCCCTCCACTTT
-	TRBV4-1	TRBJ2-3	-	CASSQDRAQGPDTQYF	TGCGCCAGCAGCCAAGATCGGGCCCAGGGTCCAGATACGCAGTATTTT
-	TRBV19	TRBJ1-2	few	CASRSEGAIYGYTF	TGTGCCAGTCGTTCGGAGGGCGCGATCTATGGCTACACCTTC
TRBD1	TRBV7-9	TRBJ2-6	-	CASSFTGTGGSGANVLTF	TGTGCCAGCAGCTTTACGGGTACAGGGGGCTCTGGGGCCAACGTCCTGACTTTC
TRBD1	TRBV5-4	TRBJ2-5	-	CASSLGTGQETQYF	TGTGCCAGCAGCTTGGGGACAGGGCAAGAGACCCAGTACTTC
-	TRBV30	TRBJ1-1	few	CAWAPRQNTEAFF	TGTGCCTGGGCTCCCCGACAGAACACTGAAGCTTTCTTT
TRBD2	TRBV30	TRBJ2-1	-	CAWSRGTSGHNEQFF	TGTGCCTGGAGTCGCGGGACTAGCGGCCACAATGAGCAGTTCTTC
-	TRBV30	TRBJ1-6	few	CAWRKGGGAQYSYNSPLHF	TGTGCCTGGAGAAAGGGAGGGGGAGCGCAGTACTCCTATAATTCACCCCTCCACTTT
TRBD1	TRBV30	TRBJ1-2	-	CAWNTGAIYYGYTF	TGTGCCTGGAACACAGGGGCTATATACTATGGCTACACCTTC
-	TRBV20-1	TRBJ1-2	-	CSALEGSTNYGYTF	TGCAGTGCCCTTGAGGGGTCTACTAACTATGGCTACACCTTC
-	TRBV2	TRBJ2-6	-	CATRVGSGANVLTF	TGTGCCACCAGGGTTGGCTCTGGGGCCAACGTCCTGACTTTC
TRBD1	TRBV7-9	TRBJ2-3	few	CASSLQTGGPDTQYF	TGTGCCAGCAGCTTACAGACAGGGGGACCAGATACGCAGTATTTT
TRBD1	TRBV11-3	TRBJ2-1	-	CASSLWTGGFNEQFF	TGTGCCAGCAGCTTATGGACAGGGGGTTTCAATGAGCAGTTCTTC
TRBD1	TRBV20-1	TRBJ1-1	-	CSARVTGAGNTEAFF	TGCAGTGCTAGAGTGACAGGGGCGGGCAACACTGAAGCTTTCTTT
-	TRBV11-3	TRBJ1-1	-	CASSWTVGAEAFF	TGTGCCAGCAGCTGGACAGTAGGGGCTGAAGCTTTCTTT
TRBD1	TRBV18	TRBJ1-5	-	CASSRTGNPNQPQHF	TGTGCCAGCTCACGGACAGGGAACCCAAATCAGCCCCAGCATTTT
-	TRBV9	TRBJ2-5	-	CASSPQAGRQETQYF	TGTGCCAGCAGCCCCCAGGCGGGGCGCCAAGAGACCCAGTACTTC
-	TRBV6-5	TRBJ1-6	-	CASSYWGNSPLHF	TGTGCCAGCAGTTACTGGGGGAATTCACCCCTCCACTTT
TRBD1	TRBV20-1	TRBJ1-1	-	CSAPRTGAMTEAFF	TGCAGTGCTCCACGGACAGGGGCGATGACTGAAGCTTTCTTT
-	TRBV28	TRBJ2-1	few	CASSLLVNEQFF	TGTGCCAGCAGTTTATTAGTCAATGAGCAGTTCTTC
-	TRBV24-1	TRBJ2-3	few	CATSDSDTQYF	TGTGCCACCAGTGATTCCGATACGCAGTATTTT
-	TRBV20-1	TRBJ2-7	-	CSANSQITPYEQYF	TGCAGTGCTAATTCTCAAATAACACCCTACGAGCAGTACTTC
-	TRBV2	TRBJ2-7	-	CASSGRDNPSVYEQYF	TGTGCCAGCAGTGGCAGGGACAATCCCTCTGTCTACGAGCAGTACTTC
-	TRBV6-1	TRBJ1-5	few	CASSEGLNQPQHF	TGTGCCAGCAGTGAAGGGCTAAATCAGCCCCAGCATTTT
TRBD1	TRBV6-1	TRBJ2-2	few	CASTRDSNTGELFF	TGTGCCAGCACCCGGGACAGCAACACCGGGGAGCTGTTTTTT
-	TRBV12-3/TRBV12-4	TRBJ1-2	-	CASSLVRGSSTGYTF	TGTGCCAGCAGTTTGGTCAGGGGATCTTCAACTGGCTACACCTTC
-	TRBV5-1	TRBJ1-6	few	CASSFTITYGRAGNNSPLHF	TGCGCCAGCAGCTTCACAATAACTTATGGCAGGGCAGGGAATAATTCACCCCTCCACTTT
-	TRBV27	TRBJ2-5	-	CASSRKGTETQYF	TGTGCCAGCAGTAGGAAAGGGACAGAGACCCAGTACTTC
-	TRBV7-2	TRBJ2-5	-	CASSWTDQETQYF	TGTGCCAGCAGCTGGACAGACCAAGAGACCCAGTACTTC
TRBD1	TRBV24-1	TRBJ1-1	few	CATRDRGNTEAFF	TGTGCCACCCGAGACAGGGGGAACACTGAAGCTTTCTTT
-	TRBV5-6	TRBJ1-2	-	CASRDWQGRGYGYTF	TGTGCCAGCAGAGATTGGCAGGGCCGGGGCTATGGCTACACCTTC
-	TRBV7-6	TRBJ1-2	medium-sized	CASSLGRNYGYTF	TGTGCCAGCAGCTTGGGACGGAACTATGGCTACACCTTC
-	TRBV7-3	TRBJ1-1	-	CASSLYRGRDTEAFF	TGTGCCAGCAGCTTATATCGGGGGCGGGACACTGAAGCTTTCTTT
-	TRBV20-1	TRBJ1-1	-	CSARENEGEGTEAFF	TGCAGTGCTAGGGAAAATGAGGGGGAAGGCACTGAAGCTTTCTTT
-	TRBV6-1	TRBJ2-5	-	CASRESFSLYQETQYF	TGTGCCAGCAGGGAATCTTTCTCATTGTACCAAGAGACCCAGTACTTC
-	TRBV18	TRBJ1-2	-	CASSPRGTDGYTF	TGTGCCAGCTCACCGAGGGGTACCGATGGCTACACCTTC
TRBD1	TRBV2	TRBJ1-1	-	CASSIRTGNSEAFF	TGTGCCAGCAGCATAAGGACAGGCAATTCTGAAGCTTTCTTT
-	TRBV19	TRBJ2-1	-	CASKIGRNEQFF	TGTGCCAGTAAAATAGGGCGCAATGAGCAGTTCTTC
TRBD1	TRBV27	TRBJ2-2	once	CASSFLSGTATGELFF	TGTGCCAGCAGTTTCCTATCCGGGACAGCTACCGGGGAGCTGTTTTTT